One T cell receptor (beta chain) is described in this entry. The antigen it binds to is not known. The sample holds no much larger clone one base away, and base qualities are not on file. In the ViraFEST assay, PBMC were stimulated with viral peptide pools, and TCR sequencing was then used to find antigen-specific CD4+ T cell clonotypes based on their expansion. After less than eleven days of culture, CD4+ T cells were isolated with the EasySep CD4+ T cell isolation kit. Negative nucleocapsid antibody results before and after vaccination confirmed that the healthy vaccine recipients had no prior SARS-CoV-2 infection. Each well held roughly 2.2 million PBMC cultured in IMDM containing roughly 5% human AB serum, around 10 IU/ml IL-2 and gentamicin, along with around 9.4 ug/ml peptides. On days 3 and 7, half of the culture medium was replaced with fresh IL-2-containing medium. Unless noted otherwise, every peptide stimulation condition was grown in triplicate wells. Using Ficoll-Paque Plus gradient centrifugation, PBMC were separated from whole blood and then either used fresh or cryopreserved at -140C. The overlapping peptide pools covered the spike proteins of SARS-CoV-2 as well as those of the common cold coronaviruses HCoV-NL63, HCoV-OC43 and HCoV-229E. The QIAamp micro DNA kit was used to extract genomic DNA from the cultured CD4+ T cells.

The record originates from a study of vaccination effects on CD4 cells after COVID-19 (dated by TCRdb to between 2021 and 2023). In terms of the full investigation: Two doses of either the BNT162b2 or the mRNA-1273 mRNA SARS-CoV-2 vaccine were administered to participants. The study compared SARS-CoV-2 spike-specific CD4+ TCR repertoires before and after mRNA vaccination in COVID-19 convalescent patients and infection-naive vaccine recipients. Altogether, about 10 COVID-19 convalescent patients and a few SARS-CoV-2-naive healthy vaccine recipients made up the full study. Cultures from other donors in the study were sequenced with the Oncomine TCR Beta short-read assay on an Illumina iSeq 100.

The library was produced with the immunoSEQ multiplex PCR assay. DNA from the CD4+ T cells that had been cultured and isolated underwent TCR beta CDR3 sequencing. Regarding the original processing steps: The analysis removed non-productive TCR sequences, trimmed reads to the CDR3 region, and retained only CDR3s that were 7 or more amino acids long. Antigen-specific clonotypes were identified using the MANAFEST web app by comparison of expansion in peptide wells against reference cultures. For clones to be considered positive, expansion at FDR<0.05 versus reference and all other wells, an odds ratio above 5, and a frequency above 0.1% in two replicate wells were required. A clonotype was called cross-reactive if it was significantly expanded both in SARS-CoV-2 spike wells and in at least one common cold coronavirus spike condition. CDR3 similarity was assessed by Levenshtein distance with the stringdist R package, and unrooted trees were built with ape in R 3.6.1. The clones in this table, taken by TCRdb from immuneACCESS, are in-frame only. Not every clone is retained; where verified, under half of the shortfall comes from an unresolved V gene, and the cause of the rest is unknown. V and J calls and clone size are given by that table; D and trimming were obtained from the DNA. For this sample the table gives 40,000 to 50,000 clones, of which 77% were detected only once. The ten largest clonotypes hold about 3.1% of the sample.

Overall study results and their limits: In healthy vaccine recipients, vaccine-induced clones were almost all SARS-CoV-2 mono-reactive, with only 1 of 255 being cross-reactive with common cold coronaviruses. Limitations of the study were the small number of convalescent patients and the absence of early post-infection timepoints. Clones induced by infection and clones induced by vaccination both contracted markedly at late timepoints after vaccination, which fits with T cell responses waning over time.

The germline V gene specifies SGHTA as CDR1 and FQGTGA as CDR2. The CDR3, from cysteine to phenylalanine, totals 14 residues. Solely the CDR3 DNA is kept, with 42 bases framed from the first base. The junction shows trimming of 2 bases on V and 2 bases on J, plus 8 bases between the germline ends. The sample here was CD4+ T cells from PBMCs cultured with HCoV-NL63 spike peptides, taken before COVID-19 vaccination. This specimen's cell subset or site label, interpreted: HCoV-NL63 spike overlapping peptide pool stimulation. The rearrangement joined TRBV7-3 to TRBJ2-3, with the D gene call left open. The TCR sequence derives from a human donor who received a COVID-19 vaccine. The sequenced DNA: TGTGCCAGCAGCTTATTGGGATACACAGATACGCAGTATTTT. This is translated as CASSLLGYTDTQYF.